These 14 T cell receptor beta chains were sequenced from one sample in a study of cytomegalovirus exposure and HLA in healthy donors listed by TCRdb under 2017. Libraries were built with the immunoSEQ multiplex PCR assay. The multiplex PCR relied on a mix of 60 forward primers for TCR Vbeta segments and 13 reverse primers for TCR Jbeta segments. This is the immuneACCESS table as TCRdb keeps it, with only in-frame sequences that have V and J called. A part of the clones is gone; compared with another copy, unresolved V genes explain less than half, and the rest is unexplained. A total of 130,000 to 150,000 clones appear in this sample, 72% of them only once. The biggest ten clones account for over 2% of the sample. The sample consisted of PBMCs. The receptor source for this set is a man aged 35-49 years in good health and CMV-seronegative.

This chain joins TRBV28 and TRBJ1-5; the D gene is possibly TRBD1 (5 bases). The CDR3 covers 12 residues. The germline gives CDR1 MDHEN, CDR2 SYDVKM. Trimming stripped 7 bases from V and 6 bases from J, with 10 bases between. CDR3 in amino acids: CASTRGSQPQHF. The CDR3 DNA is TGTGCCAGCACTAGGGGAAGTCAGCCCCAGCATTTT.

The genes are TRBV7-8 and TRBJ2-5; 13 nucleotides line up with TRBD2. The CDR3 consists of 18 residues. Germline lookup yields CDR1 SGHVS and CDR2 FQNEAQ. V shed 5 bases, J shed 5 bases, and the junction held 14 bases outside the gene matches. The CDR3 sequence: CASSPQRTSGSPWETQYF. The CDR3 DNA is TGTGCCAGCAGCCCACAGAGGACTAGCGGGAGTCCGTGGGAGACCCAGTACTTC.

The chain links TRBV30 to TRBJ2-7; 7 bases map to TRBD2. This CDR3 is 14 amino acids long. Germline CDR1 reads GTSNPN; CDR2 reads SVGIG (reference sequence). The ends lost 7 bases at V and 2 bases at J; junction bases unmatched: 11. CDR3 amino acids: CASTGASGTYEQYF. CDR3 coding DNA: TGTGCCTCCACCGGGGCTAGCGGCACCTACGAGCAGTACTTC.

This chain links TRBV5-1 with TRBJ2-7, with TRBD2 matching 10 bases. CDR3 length: 15 residues. Germline values: CDR1 SGHRS, CDR2 YFSETQ. V lost 0 bases and J lost 7; bases outside the gene matches: 7. DNA of the CDR3: TGCGCCAGCAGCTTGGGACTAGCGGGCCCCAGGGAGCAGTACTTC. It translates to CASSLGLAGPREQYF.

This chain connects TRBV6-6 to TRBJ1-5; no clear D. The germline V gene encodes CDR1 MNHNY and CDR2 SVGAGI (reference sequence). V dropped 5 bases and J dropped 1 base, with 12 bases sitting between them. This CDR3 is 15 amino acids long. For the CDR3, the DNA is TGTGCCAGCAGTCCTTCGCGAATGAGCAATCAGCCCCAGCATTTT. It is translated as CASSPSRMSNQPQHF.

This sequence joins TRBV5-1 and TRBJ2-1; D perhaps matches TRBD2 (5 bases). CDR1 is SGHRS and CDR2 is YFSETQ in the germline V gene. The CDR3 spans 13 residues. Trimming removed 2 bases at V and 6 bases at J, with 9 bases between. This CDR3 is CASSLNGVNEQFF. DNA for the CDR3: TGCGCCAGCAGCTTAAACGGGGTCAATGAGCAGTTCTTC.

This clone occurred once. V is TRBV30 and J is TRBJ1-1, with TRBD1 matching over 8 bases. Germline values: CDR1 GTSNPN, CDR2 SVGIG (reference sequence). The CDR3 contains 11 residues. With V trimmed by 7 bases and J by 3 bases, 1 base remained unmatched. The CDR3 protein is CALDRDTEAFF. The CDR3 coding sequence is TGTGCCTTGGACAGGGACACTGAAGCTTTCTTT.

The V and J genes are TRBV7-2 and TRBJ2-3, with D maybe TRBD1 (6 bases). V lost 3 bases, J lost 7 bases, and 14 bases lay in between. Germline V gives CDR1 SGHTA, CDR2 FQGNSA. The CDR3 has 14 amino acids. CDR3 sequence reads: CASSFLRGRNTQYF. The CDR3 bases are TGTGCCAGCAGCTTTCTCAGGGGAAGGAATACGCAGTATTTT.

V is TRBV30 and J is TRBJ1-3, with D unclear. V shed 2 bases and J shed 2 bases, with 13 bases lying between them. The CDR3 is 15 amino acids. CDR1 and CDR2 (germline): GTSNPN, SVGIG (reference sequence). CDR3 amino acids: CAWSRVGGTGNTIYF. CDR3 in DNA: TGTGCCTGGAGTAGGGTTGGAGGAACTGGAAACACCATATATTTT.

CDR3: CASSQDGRAFYGYTF. CDR3 bases: TGCGCCAGCAGCCAAGATGGTCGAGCCTTCTATGGCTACACCTTC. The chain employs TRBV4-3 and TRBJ1-2; D remains ambiguous. This CDR3 is 15 amino acids long. Per the germline V gene, CDR1 is LGHNA and CDR2 is YSLEER. Trimming pared 0 bases from V and 4 bases from J, leaving 12 bases between.

The genes are TRBV11-2 and TRBJ2-7; no reliable D call. Germline lookup yields CDR1 SGHAT and CDR2 FQNNGV. The CDR3 consists of 14 residues. The germline V and J ends were trimmed by 7 bases and 5 bases, with 18 bases remaining between them. CDR3 nucleotides: TGTGCCAGCACCCAATTCGGCCTAGGAAACGAGCAGTACTTC. This gives the protein CASTQFGLGNEQYF.

V gene TRBV5-1 combines with J gene TRBJ2-7; D is unclear. CDR3 length equals 13 residues. Between the trimmed V and J ends, which lost 0 bases and 4 bases, there was a span of 8 bases. Germline values: CDR1 SGHRS, CDR2 YFSETQ. CDR3 in amino acids: CASSLASRYEQYF. The CDR3 DNA is TGCGCCAGCAGCTTGGCCTCACGGTACGAGCAGTACTTC.

This clone was detected only a few times. The chain employs TRBV27 and TRBJ1-2; tentative D call: TRBD1 (5 bases). The CDR3 spans 13 residues. The germline V gene encodes CDR1 MNHEY and CDR2 SMNVEV (reference sequence). The V end was cut by 0 bases, the J end by 6 bases, with 8 bases between. The CDR3 sequence is CASSLSPGNGYTF. As DNA, the CDR3 is TGTGCCAGCAGTTTATCCCCAGGGAATGGCTACACCTTC.

This chain uses TRBV5-1 with TRBJ2-1; D perhaps matches TRBD1 (6 bases). Looked up from germline, CDR1 is SGHRS and CDR2 is YFSETQ. The CDR3 consists of 15 residues. The V and J ends lost 5 bases and 1 base respectively, with 13 bases between them. CDR3 sequence reads: CASRRTVLSYNEQFF. CDR3 bases: TGCGCCAGCAGGAGGACAGTTCTATCCTACAATGAGCAGTTCTTC.